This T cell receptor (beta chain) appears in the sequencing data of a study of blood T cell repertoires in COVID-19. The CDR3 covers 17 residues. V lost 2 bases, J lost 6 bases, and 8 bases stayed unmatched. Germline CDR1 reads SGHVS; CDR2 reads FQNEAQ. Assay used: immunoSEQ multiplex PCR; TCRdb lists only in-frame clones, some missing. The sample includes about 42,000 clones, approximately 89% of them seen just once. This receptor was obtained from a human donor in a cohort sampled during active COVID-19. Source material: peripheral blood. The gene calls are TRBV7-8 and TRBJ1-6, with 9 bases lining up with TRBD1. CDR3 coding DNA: TGTGCCAGCAGCTTATCGACAGGGGGTCGGTTTAATTCACCCCTCCACTTT. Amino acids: CASSLSTGGRFNSPLHF.